These T cell receptor beta chains were read from a single sample in a study of T cells in localized non-small cell lung cancer. The table came from immunoSEQ multiplex PCR; TCRdb's copy has only in-frame clones and leaves some out. The profile covers more than 20,000 clones, with 70% to 90% appearing a single time and 22% taken by the ten largest. The sample consisted of PBMCs, taken before any cancer treatment. These receptors originate from a man aged 40 to 69 with stage II squamous cell lung carcinoma. Each CDR3 is given with its conserved first and last residue. D genes are given only for firm matches. Size is omitted from some rows. Given values are once, few, many or a class for expanded clones.

D	size	J	V	CDR3	DNA
.	.	TRBJ2-1	TRBV27	CAIQGAGEQFF	TGTGCAATACAGGGCGCTGGTGAGCAGTTCTTC
.	medium-sized	TRBJ1-1	TRBV30	CAWDDRPNTEAFF	TGTGCCTGGGACGACAGACCGAACACTGAAGCTTTCTTT
.	once	TRBJ2-7	TRBV5-1	CASTPQDSAYEQYF	TGCGCCAGCACCCCCCAGGACAGCGCCTACGAGCAGTACTTC
.	.	TRBJ2-3	TRBV7-7	CASSLGEGTDTQYF	TGTGCTAGCAGCTTAGGAGAGGGCACAGATACGCAGTATTTT
TRBD2	.	TRBJ2-1	TRBV7-8	CASSLYWTSLRGGDEQFF	TGTGCCAGCAGCTTATATTGGACTAGTCTGCGGGGGGGCGATGAGCAGTTCTTC
.	.	TRBJ2-1	TRBV5-5	CASRVKNEQFF	TGTGCCAGCAGAGTTAAAAATGAGCAGTTCTTC
TRBD1	.	TRBJ2-2	TRBV19	CASGTGAWELFF	TGTGCCAGTGGCACAGGGGCTTGGGAGCTGTTTTTT
TRBD2	.	TRBJ2-1	TRBV5-1	CASSGGSGTSGRALYNEQFF	TGCGCCAGCAGCGGAGGAAGTGGGACTAGCGGGAGGGCCCTTTACAATGAGCAGTTCTTC
TRBD2	.	TRBJ2-5	TRBV5-1	CASSRTSGRETQYF	TGCGCCAGCAGCCGGACTAGCGGGAGGGAGACCCAGTACTTC
.	few	TRBJ2-1	TRBV27	CASSFGGGYNEQFF	TGTGCCAGCAGTTTCGGGGGAGGCTACAATGAGCAGTTCTTC
.	once	TRBJ2-7	TRBV7-2	CASSLAPAYEQYF	TGTGCCAGCAGCTTAGCCCCGGCCTACGAGCAGTACTTC
TRBD1	.	TRBJ2-2	TRBV11-2	CASNPGTGFTGELFF	TGTGCCAGCAACCCCGGGACAGGGTTCACCGGGGAGCTGTTTTTT
.	once	TRBJ1-1	TRBV7-2	CASSKVGSEMNTEAFF	TGTGCCAGCAGCAAGGTGGGCTCAGAAATGAACACTGAAGCTTTCTTT
.	.	TRBJ2-1	TRBV6-6	CASSYRGEVSYNEQFF	TGTGCCAGCAGTTACAGGGGAGAGGTCTCCTACAATGAGCAGTTCTTC
.	.	TRBJ1-2	TRBV2	CASSDEVAISYGYTF	TGTGCCAGCAGTGATGAGGTGGCAATCTCGTATGGCTACACCTTC
.	.	TRBJ1-1	TRBV30	CAWSQYMNTEAFF	TGTGCCTGGAGCCAATATATGAACACTGAAGCTTTCTTT
.	.	TRBJ2-1	TRBV7-5	CARSLAGSSYNEQFF	TGTGCCAGAAGCTTAGCGGGGAGCTCCTACAATGAGCAGTTCTTC
.	.	TRBJ2-2	TRBV30	CAWKKNGELFF	TGTGCCTGGAAAAAAAACGGGGAGCTGTTTTTT
.	.	TRBJ2-2	TRBV5-1	CASSYSRVGPPTGELFF	TGCGCCAGCAGCTACTCACGGGTTGGACCACCGACCGGGGAGCTGTTTTTT
.	.	TRBJ2-7	TRBV11-2	CASSSGRYYEQYF	TGTGCCAGCAGCTCCGGACGCTACTACGAGCAGTACTTC
.	once	TRBJ2-5	TRBV6-5	CASRARGTQYF	TGTGCCAGCAGAGCCAGGGGGACCCAGTACTTC
.	.	TRBJ1-4	TRBV11-2	CASSLMGLANEKLFF	TGTGCCAGCAGCTTAATGGGTTTAGCTAATGAAAAACTGTTTTTT
TRBD1	.	TRBJ2-1	TRBV4-1	CASAQPGQSRYNEQFF	TGCGCCAGCGCCCAGCCGGGACAGTCCCGCTACAATGAGCAGTTCTTC